This T cell receptor (beta chain) was observed in a study of molecular identifiers for immune sequencing clone quantification. The CDR3 runs 17 residues. Germline CDR1 SGDLS, CDR2 YYNGEE. With 1 base removed from V and 1 base from J, the gap between germline ends came to 17 bases. This clonotype has a handful of counts. MiXCR, run by TCRdb on the PCR reads, gives a single entry per CDR3 protein. The sample has about 510,000 distinct CDR3 sequences; about a fifth are singletons. This chain connects TRBV9 to TRBJ1-1; D possibly corresponds to TRBD1 (6 bases). The sample was naive CD8+ T cells from blood, with Jurkat cell RNA spiked in. Subset: FACS-sorted CD8+CD4-CCR7+CD45RA+ naive T cells. The sequence was collected from a human donor in good health. Some libraries in this study had Jurkat cell RNA spiked in. This chain's CDR3 is CASSVSQEGGGNTEAFF. CDR3 in DNA: TGTGCCAGCAGCGTAAGTCAGGAGGGGGGGGGGAACACTGAAGCTTTCTTT. Based on the CDR3 plus reference TRBV9 and TRBJ1-1, the full variable domain is DSGVTQTPKHLITATGQRVTLRCSPRSGDLSVYWYQQSLDQGLQFLIQYYNGEERAKGNILERFSAQQFPDLHSELNLSSLELGDSALYFCASSVSQEGGGNTEAFFGQGTRLTVV.